The 27 T cell receptor beta chains given below trace back to one sample, sequenced in a study of T cells expressing NK-cell markers. TCRdb reprocessed the 5' RACE reads, keeping one entry per CDR3 protein, no DNA. This sample's table has roughly 420,000 distinct CDR3 sequences. Sequenced: blood T cells: a sorted CD56 or NKG2C T cell subset, CD4+ or CD8+ T cells, or bulk PBMC T cells (not recorded which). Every receptor here comes from a woman between 18 and 69 years old in good health.

The chain employs TRBV12-3 or TRBV12-4 and TRBJ1-4; the TCRdb call, TRBD1, lacks DNA for checking. This CDR3 has 13 residues. The CDR3 here is CATSGQEVEKLFF.

The V call is TRBV25-1, the J call TRBJ2-2; TCRdb's D gene call, TRBD1, goes unchecked for lack of DNA. The CDR3 has 15 residues. Germline lookup yields CDR1 MGHDK and CDR2 SYGVNS. The CDR3 here is CASGRQGANTGELFF.

This chain uses TRBV4-1 with TRBJ2-1; TCRdb indicates TRBD2, and absent DNA this call remains unverified. Germline CDR1 reads MGHRA; CDR2 reads YSYEKL. This CDR3 is 21 amino acids long. The CDR3: CASSQKSGLAGGFSSYNEQFF.

This chain links TRBV7-2 with TRBJ2-1; TCRdb designates TRBD1, a call that cannot be tested without DNA. CDR1 SGHTA and CDR2 FQGNSA come from the germline V gene. The CDR3 spans 15 residues. The CDR3 here is CASSLGRGGYNEQFF.

The chain recombines TRBV20-1 with TRBJ2-7; the D gene TCRdb calls, TRBD2, cannot be checked with no DNA. The germline V gene has CDR1 DFQATT and CDR2 SNEGSKA (reference sequence). This CDR3 is 15 amino acids long. The CDR3: CSARERRERPYEQYF.

The rearrangement uses TRBV7-9 and TRBJ2-7; TCRdb names TRBD1, which stays unverified in the absence of DNA. Germline lookup yields CDR1 SEHNR and CDR2 FQNEAQ (reference sequence). The CDR3 spans 14 residues. The chain's CDR3 is CASSLFPGSYEQYF.

The chain uses TRBV7-2 and TRBJ2-3. The CDR3 loop spans 14 amino acids. Germline-derived CDR1 and CDR2 are SGHTA and FQGNSA. The CDR3 spells CASSLVSIEDTQYF.

J is TRBJ2-7 and V is TRBV20-1; the D gene TCRdb calls, TRBD1, cannot be checked with no DNA. Germline V CDR1 and CDR2: DFQATT, SNEGSKA (reference sequence). CDR3 length: 13 residues. CDR3 region: CSAAPEISYEQYF.

The chain combines TRBV20-1 with TRBJ2-5; TCRdb outputs TRBD2, but without DNA this stays unchecked. Germline values: CDR1 DFQATT, CDR2 SNEGSKA (reference sequence). CDR3 length: 18 amino acids. CDR3 region: CSAREFWRGGLGQETQYF.

This sequence joins TRBV20-1 and TRBJ2-1; TCRdb indicates TRBD2, and absent DNA this call remains unverified. The CDR3 covers 18 residues. CDR1 is DFQATT, CDR2 SNEGSKA, per germline (reference sequence). The CDR3 region is CSARDREQREGSYNEQFF.

The chain carries TRBV10-2 and TRBJ2-5; checking the TCRdb D call of TRBD2 is not possible without DNA. The CDR3 consists of 14 residues. Germline CDR1 reads WSHSY; CDR2 reads SAAADI. CDR3 protein: CASSVLAGPETQYF.

The chain has TRBV19 and TRBJ2-3; the D gene TCRdb calls, TRBD2, cannot be checked with no DNA. Germline V gene data show CDR1 as LNHDA and CDR2 as SQIVND (reference sequence). This CDR3 is 17 amino acids long. CDR3 sequence: CASSTRPGTSGSDTQYF.

This rearrangement joins TRBV10-3 to TRBJ2-5. The CDR3 length is 13 residues. Germline-derived CDR1 and CDR2 are ENHRY and SYGVKD. The CDR3 spells CAISDGQLETQYF.

This rearrangement joins TRBV10-3 to TRBJ2-1; TCRdb lists TRBD2, though no DNA is available to test this call. CDR1 is ENHRY, CDR2 SYGVKD, per germline. The CDR3 is made up of 15 amino acids. The CDR3 spells CAISESEGGRNEQFF.

The rearrangement links TRBV7-2 to TRBJ2-5. Germline loops: CDR1 SGHTA, CDR2 FQGNSA. This CDR3 comprises 15 residues. CDR3 protein: CASSPEMIRGETQYF.

The chain recombines TRBV5-6 with TRBJ1-1; TCRdb names TRBD1, which stays unverified in the absence of DNA. This CDR3 region has 14 residues. Germline CDR1 and CDR2: SGHDT and YYEEEE. The CDR3 loop is CASLLTGVGTEAFF.

The chain has TRBV18 and TRBJ2-5; TCRdb outputs TRBD1, but without DNA this stays unchecked. This CDR3 has 16 residues. CDR1 and CDR2 (germline): KGHSH, LQKENI. The CDR3 spells CASSPLSGGIQETQYF.

The genes are TRBV23-1 and TRBJ2-7; no DNA is available, so the TRBD1 call from TCRdb remains unchecked. TRBV23-1 is reported as an ORF; its role is uncertain. The CDR3 loop spans 12 amino acids. CDR3 residues: CASKDRPYEQYF.

The chain carries TRBV6-1 and TRBJ2-1; the D call of TRBD1 rests on TCRdb alone, since no DNA is present to check it. Germline V gene lookup returns CDR1 MNHNS and CDR2 SASEGT. The CDR3 runs 14 residues. CDR3: CASIKGPGGGEQFF.

The rearrangement joins TRBV20-1 to TRBJ2-3. The germline V gene encodes CDR1 DFQATT and CDR2 SNEGSKA (reference sequence). This CDR3 region has 14 residues. CDR3 protein: CSARISYGTDTQYF.

J is TRBJ2-7 and V is TRBV20-1; there is no DNA to check the TCRdb D call of TRBD1. Germline CDR1 and CDR2: DFQATT and SNEGSKA (reference sequence). This CDR3 has 14 amino acids. Here the CDR3 reads CSARKGTGSGEQYF.

This rearrangement joins TRBV21-1 to TRBJ1-1. TRBV21-1 is a pseudogene. CDR3 length equals 14 residues. This chain's CDR3 is CASSNNAGVTEAFF.

The V call is TRBV30, the J call TRBJ2-4. The CDR3 contains 14 residues. Germline V gives CDR1 GTSNPN, CDR2 SVGIG (reference sequence). This CDR3 is CAWSVTLAKNIQYF.

The rearrangement joins TRBV28 to TRBJ2-7; TCRdb outputs TRBD2, but without DNA this stays unchecked. This CDR3 is built from 15 residues. Germline V CDR1 and CDR2: MDHEN, SYDVKM. CDR3 amino acids: CASRTPGGGGYEQYF.

The chain couples TRBV5-6 to TRBJ1-5. The germline V gene encodes CDR1 SGHDT and CDR2 YYEEEE. The CDR3 is 16 amino acids. The CDR3 spells CASSFSGKSSNQPQHF. The whole variable domain, remainder taken from reference TRBV5-6 and TRBJ1-5, is DAGVTQSPTHLIKTRGQQVTLRCSPKSGHDTVSWYQQALGQGPQFIFQYYEEEERQRGNFPDRFSGHQFPNYSSELNVNALLLGDSALYLCASSFSGKSSNQPQHFGDGTRLSIL.

The genes are TRBV11-2 and TRBJ2-3; TCRdb designates TRBD2, a call that cannot be tested without DNA. Germline CDR1 reads SGHAT; CDR2 reads FQNNGV. The CDR3 is 17 residues long. The CDR3 loop reads CASSPRGTSAGTDTQYF.

This chain connects TRBV15 to TRBJ2-2; the TRBD1 assignment by TCRdb is unverifiable without DNA. CDR1 is LNHNV and CDR2 is YYDKDF in the germline V gene (reference sequence). This CDR3 comprises 16 residues. CDR3 amino acids: CATSRTGGTGTGELFF. The whole variable domain, filled in from reference TRBV15 and TRBJ2-2, reads DAMVIQNPRYQVTQFGKPVTLSCSQTLNHNVMYWYQQKSSQAPKLLFHYYDKDFNNEADTPDNFQSRRPNTSFCFLDIRSPGLGDTAMYLCATSRTGGTGTGELFFGEGSRLTVL.